One sample yielded the 7 T cell receptor beta chains listed below, sequenced in a study of shared T cell receptors in the human thymus. The method was immunoSEQ multiplex PCR; TCRdb's version includes in-frame clones alone and lacks a portion of them. The sample comprises more than 550,000 clones, 80% to 90% of which are singletons, and around 0.0094% rests with the top ten. These data also formed part of another study, on human thymus T cells.

The sequenced sample consisted of thymocytes. The receptor set was obtained from a girl under three years old with a congenital heart defect.

This chain links TRBV5-6 with TRBJ2-2; 9 nucleotides match TRBD1. The CDR3 consists of 17 residues. The V gene end was trimmed by 2 bases and the J gene end by 7 bases; junction bases not matched to a gene: 12. Germline V lookup: CDR1 SGHDT, CDR2 YYEEEE. In DNA form, the CDR3 reads TGTGCCAGCAGCTTTAACAGGGGGCCGCAGGATGGCGGGGAGCTGTTTTTT. This sequence encodes CASSFNRGPQDGGELFF. The entire variable domain, with the rest obtained from reference TRBV5-6 and TRBJ2-2, is as follows: DAGVTQSPTHLIKTRGQQVTLRCSPKSGHDTVSWYQQALGQGPQFIFQYYEEEERQRGNFPDRFSGHQFPNYSSELNVNALLLGDSALYLCASSFNRGPQDGGELFFGEGSRLTVL.

This chain links TRBV6-5 with TRBJ1-5; 7 positions match TRBD1. The germline V gene encodes CDR1 MNHEY and CDR2 SVGAGI. V dropped 0 bases and J dropped 4; count of bases not matched to a gene: 3. This CDR3 is built from 15 residues. In DNA form, the CDR3 reads TGTGCCAGCAGTTACTCAGGGGACAGAAATCAGCCCCAGCATTTT. It encodes CASSYSGDRNQPQHF.

The J gene is TRBJ2-1, the V gene TRBV6-5, with TRBD2 matching over 10 bases. V was clipped by 6 bases and J by 10 bases; unmatched bases: 12. The germline V gene encodes CDR1 MNHEY and CDR2 SVGAGI. The CDR3 contains 15 residues. As DNA, the CDR3 is TGTGCCAGCAGCAGAAGCGGGGGGGCCGGTATCGAGCAGTTCTTC. Translated: CASSRSGGAGIEQFF.

This chain connects TRBV29-1 to TRBJ1-2, with D possibly matching TRBD1 (5 bases). The CDR3 has 12 amino acids. V was shortened by 8 bases and J by 3 bases, with 13 bases between the two germline ends. CDR1 and CDR2 from the germline V gene are SQVTM and ANQGSEA. CDR3 in DNA: TGCAGCCATGGGTCGGGGGACTATGGCTACACCTTC. It encodes CSHGSGDYGYTF.

This chain connects TRBV5-1 to TRBJ2-6; D not certain. Per the germline V gene, CDR1 is SGHRS and CDR2 is YFSETQ. This CDR3 comprises 20 residues. Trimming left V 2 bases short and J 0 bases short, with 21 bases between. CDR3 in amino acids: CASSFINLNPIASGANVLTF. The CDR3 nucleotides read TGCGCCAGCAGCTTCATAAATCTAAACCCTATTGCCTCTGGGGCCAACGTCCTGACTTTC.

The CDR3 region has the DNA TGTGCCAGCAGCTGCACGGGGGGTCTGGAATATTGTGACGAGCAGTACTTC. Amino acids: CASSCTGGLEYCDEQYF. The chain has TRBV11-2 and TRBJ2-7, with TRBD2 identical over 7 bases. V lost 4 bases, J lost 5 bases, and 17 bases stayed unmatched. Germline values: CDR1 SGHAT, CDR2 FQNNGV. The CDR3 is 17 amino acids. Variable domain in full (rest from reference TRBV11-2 and TRBJ2-7): EAGVAQSPRYKIIEKRQSVAFWCNPISGHATLYWYQQILGQGPKLLIQFQNNGVVDDSQLPKDRFSAERLKGVDSTLKIQPAKLEDSAVYLCASSCTGGLEYCDEQYFGPGTRLTVT.

The V call is TRBV6-1, the J call TRBJ1-1, with D hard to call. This CDR3 comprises 15 residues. Germline assignment: CDR1 MNHNS and CDR2 SASEGT. V was clipped by 6 bases and J by 5 bases, with 19 bases between them. CDR3 residues: CASRIIAGLRTEAFF. The CDR3 DNA reads TGTGCCAGCAGGATAATAGCCGGACTCCGGACTGAAGCTTTCTTT.